This T cell receptor beta chain was retrieved from a study of cytomegalovirus exposure and HLA in healthy donors (TCRdb year 2017). For context, the study as a whole: In an earlier analysis of several hundred of the donors, 276 Gb of sequence data and some 120 million unique TCR beta sequences from about 190 million T cells were reported. Roughly 300 gigabases of sequencing data and 70 million to 95 million unique TCR sequences made up an early release that covered approximately 650 HLA-typed donors. Of the roughly 400 genotyped donors, 65% to 90% were placed in the genetic ancestry cluster associated with self-reported Caucasian donors. The study aimed to test whether signatures of past pathogen exposure could be identified by cataloging public T cell receptors. Using immunosequencing, the study profiled T cell repertoires from 500 to 800 subjects and related those repertoires to cytomegalovirus serostatus. In addition to the first cohort of around 670 subjects, a separate validation cohort of 120 different subjects was used. High-throughput TCR immunosequencing, statistical association of individual TCRs with disease status, and machine learning were combined to predict cytomegalovirus infection status. In a later analysis, previously published TCR beta repertoires from hundreds of donors were re-analyzed and high-resolution HLA genotyping was added so that TCR occurrence patterns could be studied. The later analysis used no new phenotypic data to find candidate immune exposures, relying instead on TCR beta sequences and their occurrence across donors. An earlier analysis of around 580 of the donors used high-throughput TCR beta sequencing to judge whether each TCR beta V gene segment behaved as functional or pseudogenic. Donor age, sex, ethnicity and CMV serostatus were compiled alongside the repertoire data. Genome-wide SNP genotypes for about 55% of the roughly 670 donors were used in a later genetic analysis, which treated that subset as a discovery cohort. All discovery cohort repertoires had been generated on a single sequencing platform. Both class I and class II loci were covered by HLA typing, at four-digit resolution. Typing coverage differed by locus: A, B, C, DRB1 and DQB1 were typed in roughly 620-630 donors, DQA1 in about 510, DPA1 in around 610, and DPB1 in around 490. About five DR-DQ haplotypes were handled as single units for association and clustering, since linkage in the cohort was strong. Across around 400 genotyped donors of the cohort, an average of about 200,000 unique TCR beta nucleotide sequences per donor were sequenced, and 15% to 20% of those sequences were non-productive. Results the study describes overall, beyond this receptor: It was suggested by the authors that the approach could potentially be generalized to other disease states and immunological phenotypes. The presence/absence analyses assumed that sequencing depth was roughly uniform across donors, and that assumption may not be true. In an earlier analysis of roughly 560 of the donors, most TCR beta V segments were observed in productive rearrangements about 87% or about 30% of the time, broadly matching IMGT annotations. A total of about 150 TCR beta chains were listed by the study as associated with cytomegalovirus. Immune exposure information for the cohort was limited to CMV serostatus. A further reported finding was that TCR beta sequences accurately predicted the HLA-A and HLA-B alleles for most subjects in the first cohort. In vitro tests confirmed that a few of the cytomegalovirus-associated TCR beta chains recognize cytomegalovirus antigens. The classifier was reported to diagnose cytomegalovirus status with high specificity and sensitivity in both the original and validation cohorts. Because counts were too low, about 17 rarely observed V segments, including chromosome 9 orphons, were excluded from the earlier analysis of 500 to 700 of the donors. Because some donors lacked HLA typing at each locus, the association tests relied only on the typed subset. A later genetic analysis reported fewer N-insertions in productive TCRs among donors in an Asian-associated ancestry cluster than the approximately 670-donor mean. In a later analysis, several top co-occurrence clusters were reported to appear linked to parvovirus B19, influenza, CMV and Epstein-Barr virus. When HLA alleles, especially DR and DQ, strongly co-occurred, attributing TCR associations to individual alleles was difficult. A later analysis associated roughly 17,000 TCR beta sequences with specific HLA alleles at a false discovery rate of 0.05. Because the 87-base-pair reads could not distinguish some IMGT-functional V segments, including TRBV6-2 and TRBV6-3, those segments were excluded. A group of highly shared sequence variants was considered likely to be a technical artifact of the sequencing pipeline. In a later analysis, HLA-associated TCR beta chains showed more clonal expansion and lower generation probabilities than non-associated chains that were equally common. V-gene and J-gene trimming of TCR beta chains was associated with a missense DCLRE1C variant in a later genetic analysis, and the association was replicated in an independent cohort. The cohort was sequenced for TCR beta chains only, and without alpha or paired-chain data the features that could be detected were limited. Linkage disequilibrium might explain the correlated functional status among segregating V segments, but an unknown experimental factor could not be ruled out. Most TCR sequences were seen in very few donors, while some public TCRs were found in many individuals. In a later analysis, TCR association rates were found to vary across HLA loci, with the most associated TCRs seen for DRB1 alleles and the fewest for HLA-C alleles. Most CMV-associated TCR beta chains appeared to be HLA-restricted in a later analysis, and the HLA associations seemed to be driven largely by CMV exposure.

In total, about 650 healthy bone marrow donors made up the cohort. At the time of sampling, all cohort members were nominally healthy, though unrecorded immune exposures were likely present. The donor tested CMV seropositive and was one of the 289 seropositive cohort members. A peripheral blood sample was collected from each donor, and TCR beta sequencing was performed on peripheral blood mononuclear cells. Genomic DNA was extracted from the blood cell samples with the Qiagen DNeasy Blood Extraction Kit. V loses 5 bases of germline sequence and J loses 2 bases, and the interval between the two ends is 12 bases. Reading from cysteine to phenylalanine, the CDR3 counts 14 amino acids. Just the 42-base CDR3 DNA is kept, in frame starting at base 1. CDR1 is given as SGHAT and CDR2 as FQNNGV, both from the germline V gene. Library prep was done by the immunoSEQ multiplex PCR assay. For the multiplex PCR, a mixture combining 60 forward primers for TCR Vbeta segments and 13 reverse primers for TCR Jbeta segments was used. A multiplex PCR assay on genomic DNA amplified the CDR3 region of rearranged TCR beta genes. The Illumina HiSeq System was used to sequence the amplified TCR beta libraries as 87-base-pair reads. The authors' pipeline ran thus. A later analysis counted about 76 million unique TCR beta chains across the 640 or so repertoires, and some 11 million of these chains were shared by at least two donors. To remove PCR and sequencing errors, raw reads were error-corrected and collapsed into unique sequences using a nearest-neighbor algorithm that merged closely related sequences. Alignment of CDR3 sequences to IMGT reference sequences was used to assign V, D and J gene segments. Each retained sequence needed at least a six-nucleotide match to both a V gene segment and a J gene segment. A rearrangement was called productive if the CDR3 had no stop codons and remained in frame with V and J, and every other rearrangement was called non-productive. Following IMGT convention, CDR3 was defined as the stretch from the second conserved V-encoded cysteine up to the conserved J-encoded phenylalanine. In an earlier analysis of more than 550 of the donors, sequences lacking an unambiguous match to a single V gene segment were excluded. In an earlier analysis of around 590 of the donors, a V segment was called functional when productive rearrangements were above 56.7%, and segregating when the standard deviation between donors exceeded 5%. To diagnose cytomegalovirus status from the catalog of TCR beta chain sequences, a statistical classification framework was built. In a later analysis, V and J genes were assigned by comparing TCR nucleotide sequences against IMGT/GENE-DB human TR gene sequences. The TCRdist pipeline was used in a later analysis to assign CDR3 sequences and most-parsimonious VDJ recombination scenarios. A later analysis defined each TCR beta chain by its CDR3 amino acid sequence plus V-gene family, and excluded reads lacking a unique V-gene family. To address suspected cross-contamination and a sequencing artifact, a later analysis removed around 590 highly shared, low-generation-probability nucleotide sequences. A later analysis calculated a clonal expansion index for each public chain from normalized within-repertoire ranks of inferred template counts. In a later analysis, generation probabilities were computed with a VDJ recombination model fitted to out-of-frame rearrangements, and the resulting probabilities were checked against IGoR. Hypergeometric tests were used in a later analysis to score TCR-TCR, TCR-HLA and TCR-CMV co-occurrence, with a repertoire-size bias correction applied to the TCR pairs. In a later analysis, false discovery rates were estimated by permuting HLA or CMV assignments 20 times. In a later analysis, co-occurring TCRs were grouped using DBSCAN, with TCRdist sequence similarity added in when clustering inside HLA-allele-positive subsets. Co-occurrence clustering excluded repertoires with fewer than 30,000 or more than 120,000 public chains, plus five with anomalous nucleotide sharing. The table comes from immuneACCESS by way of TCRdb, which keeps in-frame sequences with V and J called. Part of the clones is missing from these tables; in studies checked, under half for an unresolved V gene and the rest for unknown reasons. That table supplies the V and J calls and clone size; D and trimming were determined from the DNA. Across this sample there are 100,000 to 120,000 clones, with 76% seen only once. The ten largest clones add up to 7.5% to 9% of the sample.

Details on this clone: The clone's antigen remains unknown. Base qualities are not at hand, and no much larger clone is one base apart.

The TCR originated in a middle-aged man in good health and CMV-seropositive. This sequence uses TRBV11-2 and TRBJ1-1; D gene: possibly TRBD1, on 6 matching bases. The sequenced sample consisted of PBMCs. The bases read TGTGCCAGCAGCCCCCCGACAGGAAACACTGAAGCTTTCTTT. Its protein reads: CASSPPTGNTEAFF.